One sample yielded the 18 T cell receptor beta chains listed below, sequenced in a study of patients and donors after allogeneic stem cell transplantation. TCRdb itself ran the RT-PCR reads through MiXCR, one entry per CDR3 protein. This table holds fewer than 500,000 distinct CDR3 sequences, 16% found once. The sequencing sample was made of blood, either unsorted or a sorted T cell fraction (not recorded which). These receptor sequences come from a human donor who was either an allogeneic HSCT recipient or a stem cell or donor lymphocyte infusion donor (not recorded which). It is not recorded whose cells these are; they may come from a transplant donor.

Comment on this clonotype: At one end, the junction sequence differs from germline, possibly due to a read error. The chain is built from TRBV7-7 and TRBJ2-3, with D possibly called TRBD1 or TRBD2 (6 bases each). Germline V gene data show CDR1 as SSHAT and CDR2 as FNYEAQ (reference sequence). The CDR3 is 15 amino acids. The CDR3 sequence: CASSLDGGPVDTQYF. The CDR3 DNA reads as TGTGCTAGCAGCTTAGATGGGGGGCCGGTAGATACGCAGTATTTT.

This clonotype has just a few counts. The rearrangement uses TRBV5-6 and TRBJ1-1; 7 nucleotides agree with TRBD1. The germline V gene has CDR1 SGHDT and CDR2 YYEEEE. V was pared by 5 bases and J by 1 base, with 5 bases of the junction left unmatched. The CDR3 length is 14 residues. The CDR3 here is CASRSTGANTEAFF. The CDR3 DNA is TGTGCCAGCAGAAGTACAGGGGCGAACACTGAAGCTTTCTTT. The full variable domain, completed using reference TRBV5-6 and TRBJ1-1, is DAGVTQSPTHLIKTRGQQVTLRCSPKSGHDTVSWYQQALGQGPQFIFQYYEEEERQRGNFPDRFSGHQFPNYSSELNVNALLLGDSALYLCASRSTGANTEAFFGQGTRLTVV.

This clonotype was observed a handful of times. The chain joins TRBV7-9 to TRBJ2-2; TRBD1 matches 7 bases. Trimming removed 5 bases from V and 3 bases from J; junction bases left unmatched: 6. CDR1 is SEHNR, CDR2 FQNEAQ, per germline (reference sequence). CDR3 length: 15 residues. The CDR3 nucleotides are TGTGCCAGCAGCCCCGGGGACAGTTACACCGGGGAGCTGTTTTTT. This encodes CASSPGDSYTGELFF.

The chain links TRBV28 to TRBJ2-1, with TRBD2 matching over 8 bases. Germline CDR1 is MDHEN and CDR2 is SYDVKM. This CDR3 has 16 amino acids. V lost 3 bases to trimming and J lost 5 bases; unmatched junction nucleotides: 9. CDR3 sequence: CASSFIVRGGNNEQFF. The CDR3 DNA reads TGTGCCAGCAGTTTTATAGTCCGGGGGGGTAACAATGAGCAGTTCTTC.

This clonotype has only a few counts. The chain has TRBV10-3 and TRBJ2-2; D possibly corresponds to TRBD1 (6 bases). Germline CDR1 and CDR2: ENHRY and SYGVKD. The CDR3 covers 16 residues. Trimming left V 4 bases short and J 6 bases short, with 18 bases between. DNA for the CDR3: TGTGCCATCAGTGTCCAGACAGCAGGGGTGGCCGGGGAGCTGTTTTTT. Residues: CAISVQTAGVAGELFF.

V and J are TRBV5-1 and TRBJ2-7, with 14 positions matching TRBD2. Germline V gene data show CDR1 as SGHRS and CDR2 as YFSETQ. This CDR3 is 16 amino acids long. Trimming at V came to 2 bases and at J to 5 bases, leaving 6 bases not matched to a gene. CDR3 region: CASSFGTSGSGHEQYF. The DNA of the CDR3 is TGCGCCAGCAGCTTCGGGACTAGCGGGAGTGGCCACGAGCAGTACTTC.

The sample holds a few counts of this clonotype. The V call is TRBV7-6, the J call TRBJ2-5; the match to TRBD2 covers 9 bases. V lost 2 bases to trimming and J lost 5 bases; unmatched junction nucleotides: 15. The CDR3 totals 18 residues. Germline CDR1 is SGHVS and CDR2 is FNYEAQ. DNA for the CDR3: TGTGCCAGCAGCTTACGGCTAGCGGGGAAAGAAAGGAGGGAGACCCAGTACTTC. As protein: CASSLRLAGKERRETQYF. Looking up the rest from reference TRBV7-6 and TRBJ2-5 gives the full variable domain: GAGVSQSPRYKVTKRGQDVALRCDPISGHVSLYWYRQALGQGPEFLTYFNYEAQQDKSGLPNDRFSAERPEGSISTLTIQRTEQRDSAMYRCASSLRLAGKERRETQYFGPGTRLLVL.

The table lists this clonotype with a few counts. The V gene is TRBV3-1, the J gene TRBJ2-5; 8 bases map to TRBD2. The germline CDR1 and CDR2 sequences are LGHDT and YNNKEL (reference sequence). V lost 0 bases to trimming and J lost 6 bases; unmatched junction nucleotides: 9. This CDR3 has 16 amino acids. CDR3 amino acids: CASSQERGSGRKTQYF. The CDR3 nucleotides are TGTGCCAGCAGCCAAGAGCGGGGCAGCGGGAGAAAGACCCAGTACTTC.

CDR3 sequence: CASSLAHVGLREQYF. CDR3 DNA: TGCGCCAGCAGCTTGGCTCACGTCGGATTACGCGAGCAGTACTTC. The chain combines TRBV5-1 with TRBJ2-7; D ambiguous. CDR1 is SGHRS, CDR2 YFSETQ, per germline. V was trimmed by 0 bases and J by 6 bases, leaving 16 bases between them. This CDR3 contains 15 residues.

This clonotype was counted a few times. CDR3 in DNA: TGCAGCGTTAAGGCAAGCTATGGCTACACCTTC. Its protein is CSVKASYGYTF. The V and J genes are TRBV29-1 and TRBJ1-2; D is undetermined. Germline values: CDR1 SQVTM, CDR2 ANQGSEA. V lost 5 bases, J lost 4 bases, and 8 bases lay in between. The CDR3 extends over 11 amino acids.

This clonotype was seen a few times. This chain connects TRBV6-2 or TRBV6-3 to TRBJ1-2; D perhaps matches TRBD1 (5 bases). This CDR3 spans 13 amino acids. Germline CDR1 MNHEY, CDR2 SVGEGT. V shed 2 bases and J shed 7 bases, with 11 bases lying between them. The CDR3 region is CASSYRQGGGYTF. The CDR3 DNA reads TGTGCCAGCAGTTACAGGCAGGGAGGTGGCTACACCTTC.

CDR3 bases: TGTGCCAGCAGCCCGGGACTAGCGGGAGGGTTCGCGCAGTTCTTC. It is translated as CASSPGLAGGFAQFF. This chain joins TRBV3-1 and TRBJ2-1, with 16 positions matching TRBD2. V lost 4 bases, J lost 12 bases, and 6 bases stayed unmatched. The V gene's germline CDR1 is LGHDT and CDR2 YNNKEL (reference sequence). This CDR3 region has 15 residues.

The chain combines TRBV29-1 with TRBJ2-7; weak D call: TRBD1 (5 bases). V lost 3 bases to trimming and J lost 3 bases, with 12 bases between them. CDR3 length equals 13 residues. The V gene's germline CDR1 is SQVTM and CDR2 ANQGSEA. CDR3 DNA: TGCAGCGTTGAGAGCAGGGTCGACTACGAGCAGTACTTC. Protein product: CSVESRVDYEQYF.

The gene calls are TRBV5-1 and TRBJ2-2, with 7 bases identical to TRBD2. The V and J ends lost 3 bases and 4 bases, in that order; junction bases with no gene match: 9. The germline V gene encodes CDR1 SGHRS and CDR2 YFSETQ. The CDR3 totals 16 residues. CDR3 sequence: CASSSSLARVTGELFF. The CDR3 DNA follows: TGCGCCAGCAGCTCTTCACTAGCGAGGGTCACCGGGGAGCTGTTTTTT.

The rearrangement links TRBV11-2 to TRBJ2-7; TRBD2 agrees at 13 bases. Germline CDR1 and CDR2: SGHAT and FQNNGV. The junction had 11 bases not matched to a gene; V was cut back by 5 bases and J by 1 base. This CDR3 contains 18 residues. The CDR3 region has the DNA TGTGCCAGCAGCGAGAGGGGGACTAGCGGGATTTTTTCCTACGAGCAGTACTTC. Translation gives CASSERGTSGIFSYEQYF.

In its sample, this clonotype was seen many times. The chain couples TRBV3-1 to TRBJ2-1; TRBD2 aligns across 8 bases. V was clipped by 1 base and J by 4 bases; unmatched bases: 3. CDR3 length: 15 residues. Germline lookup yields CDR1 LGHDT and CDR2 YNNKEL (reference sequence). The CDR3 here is CASSQAGGSYNEQFF. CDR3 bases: TGTGCCAGCAGCCAAGCGGGGGGGAGTTACAATGAGCAGTTCTTC.

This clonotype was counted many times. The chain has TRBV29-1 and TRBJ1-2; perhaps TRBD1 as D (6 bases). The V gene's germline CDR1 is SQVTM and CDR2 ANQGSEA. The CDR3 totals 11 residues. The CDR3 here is CGGGGLGGYTF. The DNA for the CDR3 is TGCGGTGGGGGCGGACTAGGTGGCTACACCTTC. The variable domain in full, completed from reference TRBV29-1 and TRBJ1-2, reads SAVISQKPSRDICQRGTSLTIQCQVDSQVTMMFWYRQQPGQSLTLIATANQGSEATYESGFVIDKFPISRPNLTFSTLTVSNMSPEDSSIYLCGGGGLGGYTFGSGTRLTVV.

In DNA form, the CDR3 reads TGTGCCAGCAGACAAGGACTAGACAGTTACTTC. It encodes CASRQGLDSYF. The chain uses TRBV6-2 or TRBV6-3 and TRBJ2-5, with 7 bases matching TRBD2. V was clipped by 6 bases and J by 14 bases; unmatched bases: 9. Germline V lookup: CDR1 MNHEY, CDR2 SVGEGT. This CDR3 is 11 amino acids long.